The present entry profiles one TCR beta chain with its context. These data come from a study of CD8 T cells in Susac syndrome. Across the whole study: Intravenous immunoglobulin alone or corticosteroids were being given to patients with Susac syndrome at blood draw, unless they were therapy-naive.

The authors reverse transcribed about 0.45 to 1 ug RNA with random hexamers. TCRdb itself ran the immunoSEQ multiplex PCR reads through MiXCR, one entry per CDR3 protein. Of some 140,000 distinct CDR3 sequences listed, roughly 94% were seen once; the top ten hold approximately 0.18%. The clonotype was recovered from a human donor with Susac syndrome. The specimen was CD8+ T cells from PBMCs.

The CDR3: CASSLEGQETQYF. CDR3 DNA: TGTGCCAGCAGTTTAGAGGGCCAAGAGACCCAGTACTTC. V usage is TRBV27 and J usage is TRBJ2-5; maybe TRBD2 (5 bases). Germline V CDR1 and CDR2: MNHEY, SMNVEV (reference sequence). The CDR3 extends over 13 amino acids. V dropped 2 bases and J dropped 1 base, with 5 bases sitting between them.